One sample yielded the 8 T cell receptor beta chains listed below, sequenced in a study of human T cells and chemical hapten exposure. The time point denotes: healthy volunteer bleed at 6 weeks. Researchers extracted total RNA from unfractionated whole blood. TCRdb recomputed calls from the RACE reads with MiXCR, one row per CDR3 protein. The repertoire consists of under 50,000 distinct CDR3 sequences, with around 4% occurring once and the leading ten covering about 6%. Sequences were obtained from whole blood. The source of these receptors is a human donor in good health. Some clones in this sample may be carry-over from other donors' samples.

This clonotype has a count of ten or more. The chain employs TRBV20-1 and TRBJ2-7; D gene unclear. The germline V gene has CDR1 DFQATT and CDR2 SNEGSKA (reference sequence). CDR3 size: 14 residues. V lost 0 bases, J lost 3 bases, and 12 bases lay in between. The DNA for the CDR3 is TGCAGTGCTAGAGATTCCACAGTCCTCTACGAGCAGTACTTC. Its protein product is CSARDSTVLYEQYF.

Ten or more counts support this clonotype. The J gene is TRBJ2-5, the V gene TRBV20-1; D gene ambiguous. The ends were cut back, 1 base at V and 1 base at J, with 7 bases in the middle. Germline assignment: CDR1 DFQATT and CDR2 SNEGSKA (reference sequence). The CDR3 loop spans 13 amino acids. The CDR3 is CSARGPAQETQYF. In DNA, the CDR3 is TGCAGTGCTAGAGGACCTGCCCAAGAGACCCAGTACTTC.

This clonotype was counted ten times or more. The rearrangement joins TRBV20-1 to TRBJ2-3; D not certain. Trimming removed 1 base from V and 4 bases from J, with 3 bases in between. CDR1 is DFQATT, CDR2 SNEGSKA, per germline (reference sequence). This CDR3 comprises 11 residues. In nucleotides, the CDR3 is TGCAGTGCTAGAGTGGCAGATACGCAGTATTTT. Translation: CSARVADTQYF.

This clonotype has at least ten counts. J is TRBJ1-5 and V is TRBV6-5, with unresolved D. Germline CDR1 reads MNHEY; CDR2 reads SVGAGI. Trimming stripped 0 bases from V and 3 bases from J, with 3 bases between. The CDR3 length is 13 residues. This CDR3 is CASSYSVNQPQHF. The CDR3 region has the DNA TGTGCCAGCAGTTACTCGGTCAATCAGCCCCAGCATTTT.

For the CDR3, the DNA is TGCAGCGTTGTGAGTGGGAGTCTTACCGGGGAGCTGTTTTTT. It encodes CSVVSGSLTGELFF. The chain combines TRBV29-1 with TRBJ2-2; a weak D match, TRBD2 (5 bases). This CDR3 spans 14 amino acids. The ends were cut back, 4 bases at V and 5 bases at J, with 14 bases in the middle. Germline CDR1 and CDR2: SQVTM and ANQGSEA.

Many counts were recorded for this clonotype. The chain combines TRBV2 with TRBJ1-2; TRBD1 might be the D (6 bases). Germline CDR1 SNHLY, CDR2 FYNNEI. Trimming shortened V by 9 bases and J by 4 bases, and 15 bases separated the two germline ends. The CDR3 extends over 13 amino acids. This chain's CDR3 is CASSRGEGYGYTF. DNA of the CDR3: TGTGCCAGTAGCAGGGGTGAGGGCTATGGCTACACCTTC. Looking up the rest from reference TRBV2 and TRBJ1-2 gives the full variable domain: EPEVTQTPSHQVTQMGQEVILRCVPISNHLYFYWYRQILGQKVEFLVSFYNNEISEKSEIFDDQFSVERPDGSNFTLKIRSTKLEDSAMYFCASSRGEGYGYTFGSGTRLTVV.

The sample holds many counts of this clonotype. V and J are TRBV9 and TRBJ2-3; tentative D call: TRBD2 (5 bases). CDR1 is SGDLS, CDR2 YYNGEE, per germline. The V end lost 3 bases, the J end lost 6 bases, and 14 bases lay between the germline ends. The CDR3 loop spans 14 amino acids. The CDR3 loop reads CASSGSSGVDTQYF. The CDR3 DNA is TGTGCCAGCAGCGGATCAAGCGGTGTCGATACGCAGTATTTT.

This clonotype appeared many times. This rearrangement joins TRBV27 to TRBJ2-7; no clear D gene. This CDR3 comprises 14 residues. V was trimmed by 0 bases and J by 2 bases, leaving 8 bases between them. Germline V lookup: CDR1 MNHEY, CDR2 SMNVEV (reference sequence). The CDR3 here is CASSLSYLAYEQYF. The CDR3 bases are TGTGCCAGCAGTTTATCGTATCTAGCCTACGAGCAGTACTTC.